The next 15 T cell receptor beta chains were all read from a single sample in a study of T-cell reconstitution after alpha-beta-depleted transplantation in children. Unique molecular identifiers featured in how the TCRbeta library was prepared. TCRdb fed the PCR reads into MiXCR, producing one record per CDR3 protein. The sample has hundreds of thousands of distinct CDR3 sequences; 9.5% to 10% are singletons. The sample was PBMCs from the stem cell graft donor, taken from the stem cell graft. The receptors derive from a human donor who donated a stem cell graft to a child with SCID.

There are a few counts of this clonotype. V gene TRBV3-1 combines with J gene TRBJ1-4, with a weak D call TRBD1 (5 bases). This CDR3 is 13 amino acids long. V lost 3 bases and J 8 bases, leaving 10 bases between the germline ends. Germline V gives CDR1 LGHDT, CDR2 YNNKEL (reference sequence). The CDR3 bases are TGTGCCAGCAGCCAGGGGGAAGGGGAAAAACTGTTTTTT. It specifies CASSQGEGEKLFF.

This clonotype was observed a handful of times. The J gene is TRBJ2-3, the V gene TRBV20-1; D is possibly TRBD1 (6 bases). The germline V and J ends were trimmed by 0 bases and 6 bases, with 16 bases remaining between them. From germline, CDR1 is DFQATT and CDR2 SNEGSKA (reference sequence). This CDR3 is 15 amino acids long. CDR3 sequence: CSARDKDSPADTQYF. The CDR3 DNA reads TGCAGTGCTAGAGATAAGGACAGCCCAGCGGATACGCAGTATTTT.

This clonotype was picked up many times. The rearrangement uses TRBV20-1 and TRBJ2-1; TRBD1 aligns across 9 bases. With 2 bases clipped from V and 8 bases from J, the junction kept 10 bases outside the gene matches. The germline gives CDR1 DFQATT, CDR2 SNEGSKA (reference sequence). CDR3 size: 15 residues. The CDR3 nucleotides are TGCAGTGCTAGAATCCCGGGACAGGGCGGGGATGAGCAGTTCTTC. It is translated as CSARIPGQGGDEQFF.

This clonotype was detected a few times. The gene calls are TRBV3-1 and TRBJ1-3; possibly TRBD1 for D (6 bases). Per the germline V gene, CDR1 is LGHDT and CDR2 is YNNKEL (reference sequence). V lost 4 bases to trimming and J lost 2 bases, with 24 bases between them. This CDR3 has 19 amino acids. CDR3 residues: CASSLQSENTGITGNTIYF. In DNA form, the CDR3 reads TGTGCCAGCAGCCTTCAATCCGAGAACACAGGGATTACTGGAAACACCATATATTTT.

The chain recombines TRBV12-3 or TRBV12-4 with TRBJ2-5, with 11 bases aligning to TRBD1. CDR3 length equals 16 residues. V lost 2 bases to trimming and J lost 5 bases; unmatched junction nucleotides: 7. The DNA of the CDR3 is TGTGCCAGCAGTTTACAGTCCGGGACAGGGGGTGAGACCCAGTACTTC. Translated, it gives CASSLQSGTGGETQYF.

Ten or more counts support this clonotype. This chain joins TRBV4-1 and TRBJ1-5; 7 bases map to TRBD1. CDR1 is MGHRA, CDR2 YSYEKL, per germline. Germline trimming cut 1 base from V and 6 bases from J; bases unmatched to any gene: 6. This CDR3 contains 15 residues. The CDR3 nucleotides are TGCGCCAGCAGCCAAGGTGAAGGGGGCTTTCAGCCCCAGCATTTT. This codes for CASSQGEGGFQPQHF.

A few counts support this clonotype. This rearrangement joins TRBV4-1 to TRBJ2-5; no clear D. Looked up from germline, CDR1 is MGHRA and CDR2 is YSYEKL. The V end was cut by 7 bases, the J end by 3 bases, with 15 bases between. This CDR3 contains 14 residues. The CDR3 DNA reads as TGCGCCAGCACCTCTTTAGTCCGGGAAGAGACCCAGTACTTC. Its protein is CASTSLVREETQYF.

The chain is built from TRBV11-1 and TRBJ2-4, with unresolved D. The germline V gene has CDR1 SGHAT and CDR2 FQDESV (reference sequence). This CDR3 is built from 18 residues. V was pared by 2 bases and J by 1 base, with 18 bases between. DNA of the CDR3: TGTGCCAGCAGCTTATATAGTGAGGACCCTCGTGCCAAAAACATTCAGTACTTC. It is translated as CASSLYSEDPRAKNIQYF. Using reference TRBV11-1 and TRBJ2-4 for the parts outside the CDR3, the full variable domain is EAEVAQSPRYKITEKSQAVAFWCDPISGHATLYWYRQILGQGPELLVQFQDESVVDDSQLPKDRFSAERLKGVDSTLKIQPAELGDSAMYLCASSLYSEDPRAKNIQYFGAGTRLSVL.

Many counts were recorded for this clonotype. V usage is TRBV6-1 and J usage is TRBJ2-7; D remains ambiguous. Trimming shortened V by 6 bases and J by 2 bases, and 11 bases separated the two germline ends. This CDR3 comprises 13 residues. Germline V lookup: CDR1 MNHNS, CDR2 SASEGT. Here the CDR3 reads CASSPGPPYEQYF. The CDR3 nucleotides read TGTGCCAGCAGCCCCGGGCCACCCTACGAGCAGTACTTC.

A few counts support this clonotype. The chain recombines TRBV2 with TRBJ2-1; the D gene is possibly TRBD2 (5 bases). Trimming left V 6 bases short and J 8 bases short, with 11 bases between. This CDR3 is 12 amino acids long. Germline CDR1 reads SNHLY; CDR2 reads FYNNEI. DNA of the CDR3: TGTGCCAGCAGCTTCACGCGGGATGAGCAGTTCTTC. Translation gives CASSFTRDEQFF.

This clonotype was seen more than once but under ten times. The V call is TRBV2, the J call TRBJ2-7; D might be TRBD2 (5 bases). Deletions cut 6 bases from V and 4 bases from J, with 13 bases between. The CDR3 runs to 13 residues. Germline lookup yields CDR1 SNHLY and CDR2 FYNNEI. CDR3 in DNA: TGTGCCAGCAGCGCTAGCAGCTTTTACGAGCAGTACTTC. Translating gives CASSASSFYEQYF.

Points on this clonotype: An end of the junction does not agree with germline; a read error may underlie this. The rearrangement joins TRBV28 to TRBJ2-2; 8 nucleotides match TRBD2. Germline CDR1 MDHEN, CDR2 SYDVKM. This CDR3 region has 15 residues. The CDR3 DNA is TGTGCCAGCAGTGAAACGGGGGGGCGCACCGTGGAGCTGTTTTTT. The encoded protein is CASSETGGRTVELFF.

This clonotype has more than one count but fewer than ten. V and J are TRBV12-3 or TRBV12-4 and TRBJ1-1, with D uncertain. The V end lost 2 bases, the J end lost 1 base, and 8 bases lay between the germline ends. This CDR3 has 14 residues. This CDR3 is CASSLRAGNTEAFF. CDR3 DNA: TGTGCCAGCAGTTTACGGGCAGGGAACACTGAAGCTTTCTTT.

In this sample, this clonotype turned up a few times. The CDR3, as DNA: TGCGCCAGCAGCTTGGAGAGGCCCCCCTACGAGCAGTACTTC. Amino acid sequence: CASSLERPPYEQYF. The chain uses TRBV5-1 and TRBJ2-7; no clear D gene. Trimming removed 0 bases at V and 2 bases at J, with 9 bases between. CDR1 is SGHRS and CDR2 is YFSETQ in the germline V gene. The CDR3 has 14 amino acids.

The rearrangement links TRBV5-1 to TRBJ2-2, with D perhaps TRBD1 (6 bases). V was pared by 4 bases and J by 0 bases, with 10 bases between. Germline-derived CDR1 and CDR2 are SGHRS and YFSETQ. This CDR3 is 15 amino acids long. As DNA, the CDR3 is TGCGCCAGCAGCAAACAGGGCTCGAACACCGGGGAGCTGTTTTTT. It specifies CASSKQGSNTGELFF.